The 25 T cell receptor beta chains in this list originate from one sample, sequenced in a study of CD8 T cells in ankylosing spondylitis. TCRdb itself ran the 5' RACE reads through MiXCR, one entry per CDR3 protein. The table records about 400,000 distinct CDR3 sequences, 20% of them present only once. Source material: blood, either unsorted or a sorted T cell fraction (not recorded which). These receptor sequences come from a male donor with ankylosing spondylitis or in good health (not recorded which).

The chain has TRBV2 and TRBJ1-6, with a tentative D call TRBD1 (5 bases). V gave up 7 bases and J gave up 7 bases, with 14 bases separating them. The CDR3 runs to 14 residues. CDR1 is SNHLY and CDR2 is FYNNEI in the germline V gene. For the CDR3, the DNA is TGTGCCAGCACCCCGACTGCAGGGAATTCACCCCTCCACTTT. This translates into CASTPTAGNSPLHF.

There are a few counts of this clonotype. The gene calls are TRBV12-3 or TRBV12-4 and TRBJ2-7; 8 bases are shared with TRBD2. V trimming: 5 bases; J trimming: 2 bases; junction bases outside the gene matches: 8. The CDR3 length is 15 residues. CDR3 amino acids: CASSPGTSEPYEQYF. The CDR3 bases are TGTGCCAGCAGTCCCGGGACTAGTGAGCCCTACGAGCAGTACTTC.

The chain couples TRBV14 to TRBJ2-1; D may be TRBD2 (7 bases). Germline V CDR1 and CDR2: SGHDN, FVKESK. The CDR3 consists of 16 residues. The V end was cut by 4 bases, the J end by 7 bases, with 20 bases between. Here the CDR3 reads CASSLTVGGPVNEQFF. The CDR3, as DNA: TGTGCCAGCAGCCTGACGGTGGGGGGGCCTGTTAATGAGCAGTTCTTC.

V is TRBV7-9 and J is TRBJ2-1; D not resolved. CDR3 size: 13 residues. Trimming took off 5 bases at V and 5 bases at J, with 10 bases between the two ends. The germline V gene encodes CDR1 SEHNR and CDR2 FQNEAQ (reference sequence). Here the CDR3 reads CASSTSYNNEQFF. The CDR3 DNA sequence: TGTGCCAGCAGCACAAGCTACAACAATGAGCAGTTCTTC.

The V and J genes are TRBV20-1 and TRBJ2-7; 10 nucleotides align to TRBD1. The germline gives CDR1 DFQATT, CDR2 SNEGSKA (reference sequence). V lost 6 bases to trimming and J lost 4 bases; unmatched junction nucleotides: 6. CDR3 length: 13 residues. The CDR3 nucleotides are TGCAGTGCAATGACAGGGGGCGGTTACGAGCAGTACTTC. Protein product: CSAMTGGGYEQYF.

The gene calls are TRBV7-9 and TRBJ2-2; D is perhaps TRBD1 (6 bases). The V end was cut by 3 bases, the J end by 6 bases, with 14 bases between. Germline CDR1 and CDR2: SEHNR and FQNEAQ (reference sequence). The CDR3 totals 15 residues. This CDR3 is CASSFGGGPAGELFF. For the CDR3, the DNA is TGTGCCAGCAGCTTTGGTGGGGGCCCGGCCGGGGAGCTGTTTTTT. Full variable domain (rest looked up from reference TRBV7-9 and TRBJ2-2): DTGVSQNPRHKITKRGQNVTFRCDPISEHNRLYWYRQTLGQGPEFLTYFQNEAQLEKSRLLSDRFSAERPKGSFSTLEIQRTEQGDSAMYLCASSFGGGPAGELFFGEGSRLTVL.

The chain joins TRBV5-6 to TRBJ2-5; D is uncertain. The CDR3 extends over 15 amino acids. CDR1 SGHDT and CDR2 YYEEEE come from the germline V gene. Between the trimmed V and J ends, which lost 4 bases and 0 bases, there was a span of 13 bases. The CDR3 coding sequence is TGTGCCAGCAGCCCGACCCCGGCAGACCAAGAGACCCAGTACTTC. Residues: CASSPTPADQETQYF.

Here the CDR3 DNA reads TGTGCCAGCAGCCCGACAGGGATTAGCTCCTACAATGAGCAGTTCTTC. Amino acid sequence: CASSPTGISSYNEQFF. The chain uses TRBV7-9 and TRBJ2-1, with 7 bases lining up with TRBD1. The V and J ends lost 5 bases and 0 bases, in that order; junction bases with no gene match: 7. The germline V gene encodes CDR1 SEHNR and CDR2 FQNEAQ (reference sequence). The CDR3 sequence is 16 residues long.

The J gene is TRBJ2-7, the V gene TRBV7-9; 7 bases are shared with TRBD1. The V gene's germline CDR1 is SEHNR and CDR2 FQNEAQ (reference sequence). This CDR3 region has 15 residues. Trimming cost V 3 bases and J 6 bases; bases outside gene matches: 11. The CDR3 sequence: CASSFRQGEIGEQYF. The CDR3, as DNA: TGTGCCAGCAGCTTCCGACAGGGTGAAATAGGCGAGCAGTACTTC.

This clonotype showed up just a few times. One end of the junction fails to match germline, which may point to a read error. The V gene is TRBV12-3 or TRBV12-4, the J gene TRBJ2-5; D is possibly TRBD1 (6 bases). The CDR3 covers 12 residues. CDR3 sequence reads: CASSGRKDSQDF. The DNA for the CDR3 is TGTGCCAGCAGCGGACGGAAGGACAGCCAGGACTTC.

V and J are TRBV2 and TRBJ2-7, with 9 nucleotides matching TRBD1. The CDR3 is 14 residues long. Germline V CDR1 and CDR2: SNHLY, FYNNEI. After removal of 6 bases from V and 3 bases from J, the junction contained 6 bases not matched to a gene. CDR3 amino acids: CASREPGQGYEQYF. Written as DNA, the CDR3 is TGTGCCAGCAGGGAACCGGGACAGGGCTACGAGCAGTACTTC.

This clonotype occurred a few times. The chain recombines TRBV6-4 with TRBJ2-3; D ambiguous. Looked up from germline, CDR1 is MRHNA and CDR2 is SNTAGT. Trimming removed 2 bases at V and 3 bases at J, with 9 bases between. The CDR3 runs 14 residues. The CDR3 reads CASSDAPGTDTQYF. In nucleotides, the CDR3 is TGTGCCAGCAGTGACGCCCCCGGGACAGATACGCAGTATTTT.

The gene calls are TRBV12-5 and TRBJ1-1; D remains unclear. The CDR3 contains 13 residues. Germline CDR1 reads LGHNT; CDR2 reads FRNRAP. V shed 1 base and J shed 5 bases, with 8 bases lying between them. CDR3 sequence reads: CASGLGRGTEAFF. CDR3 in DNA: TGTGCTAGTGGTTTGGGGCGGGGTACTGAAGCTTTCTTT.

This clonotype was picked up a small number of times. V gene TRBV24-1 combines with J gene TRBJ2-6; D is uncertain. The CDR3 covers 14 residues. The germline CDR1 and CDR2 sequences are KGHDR and SFDVKD. V lost 9 bases, J lost 2 bases, and 10 bases lay in between. This chain's CDR3 is CATAPGAGANVLTF. The DNA of the CDR3 is TGTGCCACCGCCCCAGGTGCTGGGGCCAACGTCCTGACTTTC.

This clonotype was seen only a few times. This rearrangement joins TRBV2 to TRBJ2-7; D may be TRBD1 (6 bases). V lost 6 bases to trimming and J lost 6 bases, with 18 bases between them. Germline V gives CDR1 SNHLY, CDR2 FYNNEI. This CDR3 has 14 residues. DNA of the CDR3: TGTGCCAGCAGCAGGGACAACTTGCAGCCCGAGCAGTACTTC. The encoded protein is CASSRDNLQPEQYF.

Only a few counts were recorded for this clonotype. The chain is built from TRBV12-3 or TRBV12-4 and TRBJ1-5; D is possibly TRBD1 (5 bases). The germline V and J ends were trimmed by 8 bases and 1 base, with 21 bases remaining between them. The length of the CDR3 is 17 residues. This CDR3 is CASSATLPGGSNQPQHF. The CDR3 DNA reads as TGTGCCAGCTCCGCGACCCTCCCGGGGGGAAGCAATCAGCCCCAGCATTTT.

This clonotype was seen just once. The CDR3 region is CASSGRSETQYF. The CDR3 region has the DNA TGTGCCAGCAGTGGGAGAAGCGAGACCCAGTACTTC. J is TRBJ2-5 and V is TRBV25-1, with D uncertain. Trimming removed 4 bases at V and 5 bases at J, with 8 bases between. Germline V lookup: CDR1 MGHDK, CDR2 SYGVNS. The CDR3 runs to 12 residues.

This clonotype was counted between two and nine times. V usage is TRBV9 and J usage is TRBJ2-6; 8 nucleotides match TRBD2. CDR3 length equals 14 residues. The junction had 4 bases not matched to a gene; V was cut back by 7 bases and J by 4 bases. In germline, CDR1 is SGDLS, CDR2 YYNGEE. The CDR3 DNA sequence: TGTGCCAGCGGTAGCGGGGCAGGGGCCAACGTCCTGACTTTC. Amino acid sequence: CASGSGAGANVLTF. Filled out from reference TRBV9 and TRBJ2-6, the complete variable domain reads DSGVTQTPKHLITATGQRVTLRCSPRSGDLSVYWYQQSLDQGLQFLIQYYNGEERAKGNILERFSAQQFPDLHSELNLSSLELGDSALYFCASGSGAGANVLTFGAGSRLTVL.

The J gene is TRBJ2-7, the V gene TRBV7-3; no clear D gene. The CDR3 consists of 13 residues. V gave up 5 bases and J gave up 7 bases, with 15 bases separating them. Germline CDR1 and CDR2: SGHTA and FQGTGA. CDR3 region: CASSQYTGYEQYF. The CDR3 DNA follows: TGTGCCAGCAGCCAATACACCGGATATGAGCAGTACTTC.

This clonotype was detected a few times. This chain joins TRBV6-5 and TRBJ2-7; D is unclear. Trimming removed 6 bases at V and 7 bases at J, with 25 bases between. This CDR3 spans 16 amino acids. CDR1 is MNHEY, CDR2 SVGAGI, per germline. The CDR3 DNA reads as TGTGCCAGCAGCTTAACCCACTACAGCCTACGTAAAGAGCAGTACTTC. Its translation: CASSLTHYSLRKEQYF.

V usage is TRBV12-3 or TRBV12-4 and J usage is TRBJ2-3; D may be TRBD1 (6 bases). Trimming took 9 bases from V and 6 from J, leaving 13 bases between them. The CDR3 extends over 12 amino acids. In DNA form, the CDR3 reads TGTGCCAGACGCAGGGGATTCGATACGCAGTATTTT. Protein sequence: CARRRGFDTQYF.

The J gene is TRBJ1-4, the V gene TRBV20-1; D call uncertain. V lost 3 bases to trimming and J lost 1 base, with 6 bases between them. CDR3 length: 13 amino acids. CDR1 is DFQATT and CDR2 is SNEGSKA in the germline V gene (reference sequence). The CDR3 region is CSASGVTNEKLFF. As DNA, the CDR3 is TGCAGTGCTAGTGGGGTAACTAATGAAAAACTGTTTTTT.

This clonotype was seen a few times. The chain employs TRBV14 and TRBJ2-1, with D perhaps TRBD1 or TRBD2 (6 bases each). The CDR3 is made up of 14 amino acids. The V end lost 1 base, the J end lost 6 bases, and 10 bases lay between the germline ends. Germline-derived CDR1 and CDR2 are SGHDN and FVKESK. The CDR3: CASSQVPGANEQFF. The DNA for the CDR3 is TGTGCCAGCAGCCAAGTGCCGGGGGCCAATGAGCAGTTCTTC. The full variable domain, with the rest looked up from reference TRBV14 and TRBJ2-1, is EAGVTQFPSHSVIEKGQTVTLRCDPISGHDNLYWYRRVMGKEIKFLLHFVKESKQDESGMPNNRFLAERTGGTYSTLKVQPAELEDSGVYFCASSQVPGANEQFFGPGTRLTVL.

The gene calls are TRBV7-6 and TRBJ2-7; tentatively, D is TRBD1 (5 bases). Germline CDR1 and CDR2: SGHVS and FNYEAQ. Trimming left V 5 bases short and J 3 bases short, with 17 bases between. The CDR3 sequence is 15 residues long. The CDR3 DNA sequence: TGTGCCAGCAGCCGTCGGTTGGGGCGCGACTACGAGCAGTACTTC. Translation: CASSRRLGRDYEQYF.

This clonotype occurred a few times. At one end the junction does not follow the germline gene, possibly because of a read error. The chain uses TRBV28 and TRBJ2-2, with 10 positions matching TRBD1. CDR3 size: 13 residues. The germline gives CDR1 MDHEN, CDR2 SYDVKM. The CDR3 DNA follows: TGTGCCAGCAGTGGACAAGGACAGGGGGGGCTGTTTTTT. Translating it yields CASSGQGQGGLFF.